Following are 3 T cell receptor beta chains from one sample sequenced in a study of T cell responses to AZD1222 COVID-19 vaccine. TCRdb keeps only in-frame clones here, not all; method: immunoSEQ multiplex PCR. Of roughly 77,000 clones in the sample, around 92% were seen once. The source material was peripheral blood, sampled on day 0 of MenACWY control vaccination. The receptors shown here come from an adult in good health.

V gene TRBV5-1 combines with J gene TRBJ1-1, with D unresolved. V gave up 4 bases and J gave up 3 bases, with 16 bases separating them. CDR1 is SGHRS, CDR2 YFSETQ, per germline. The CDR3 sequence is 15 residues long. The chain's CDR3 is CASSRSGQQDTEAFF. The CDR3 nucleotides read TGCGCCAGCAGCCGCTCCGGGCAGCAGGACACTGAAGCTTTCTTT.

The chain uses TRBV4-3 and TRBJ1-1; D remains unclear. This CDR3 is built from 15 residues. Germline V CDR1 and CDR2: LGHNA, YSLEER. Trimming removed 1 base at V and 0 bases at J, with 9 bases between. This chain's CDR3 is CASSQGYQVNTEAFF. CDR3 sequence (DNA): TGCGCCAGCAGCCAAGGATACCAAGTGAACACTGAAGCTTTCTTT.

The rearrangement joins TRBV7-7 to TRBJ1-1; D not certain. The ends were cut back, 1 base at V and 1 base at J, with 4 bases in the middle. Germline-derived CDR1 and CDR2 are SSHAT and FNYEAQ (reference sequence). The CDR3 consists of 13 residues. The CDR3: CASSLDRNTEAFF. In DNA, the CDR3 is TGTGCCAGCAGCTTAGATAGGAACACTGAAGCTTTCTTT. Variable domain in full (rest from reference TRBV7-7 and TRBJ1-1): GAGVSQSPRYKVTKRGQDVTLRCDPISSHATLYWYQQALGQGPEFLTYFNYEAQPDKSGLPSDRFSAERPEGSISTLTIQRTEQRDSAMYRCASSLDRNTEAFFGQGTRLTVV.